Reported below is one TCR beta chain. The antigen remains unidentified. At baseline, cycle 4 day 1, and cycle 7 day 1, blood was sampled. Data came from immunoSEQ multiplex PCR; TCRdb stores just in-frame clones and leaves some out. The sample carries 75,000 to 80,000 clones, around 86% recorded once. This specimen belongs to a study of OX40 agonist ivuxolimab in advanced cancers. At the level of the study: Patients were dosed with the agonistic anti-OX40 (CD134) antibody ivuxolimab.

Study observations and caveats: Expanded peripheral T cell antigen specificity was not determined.

The clonotype comes from an adult with an advanced solid tumor such as melanoma, head and neck, liver or kidney cancer. Source: CD4+ or CD8+ T cells sorted from blood, taken in a trial of the OX40 agonist ivuxolimab.

The CDR3 coding sequence is TGTGCCATCAGTGAGTCAGGACACCAATCCTACGAGCAGTACTTC. It yields the protein CAISESGHQSYEQYF. V and J are TRBV10-3 and TRBJ2-7, with D possibly being TRBD1 (5 bases). Germline values: CDR1 ENHRY, CDR2 SYGVKD. Trimming cost V 0 bases and J 1 base, with 10 bases left between them. The CDR3 sequence is 15 residues long.